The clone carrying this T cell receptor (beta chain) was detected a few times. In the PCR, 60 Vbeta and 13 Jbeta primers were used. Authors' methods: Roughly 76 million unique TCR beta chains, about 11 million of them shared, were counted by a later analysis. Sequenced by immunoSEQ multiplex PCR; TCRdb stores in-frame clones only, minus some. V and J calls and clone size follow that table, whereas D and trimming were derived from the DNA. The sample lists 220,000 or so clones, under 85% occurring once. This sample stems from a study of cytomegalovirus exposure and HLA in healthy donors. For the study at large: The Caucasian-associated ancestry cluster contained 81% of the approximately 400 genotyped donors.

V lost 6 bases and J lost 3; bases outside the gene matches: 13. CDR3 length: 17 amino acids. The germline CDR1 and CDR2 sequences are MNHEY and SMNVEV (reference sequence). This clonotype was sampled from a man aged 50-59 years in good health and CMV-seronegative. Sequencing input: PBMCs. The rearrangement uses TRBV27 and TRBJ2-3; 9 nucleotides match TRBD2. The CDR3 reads CASSFDGSGRGTDTQYF. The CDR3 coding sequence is TGTGCCAGCAGCTTCGATGGTAGCGGGAGAGGGACAGATACGCAGTATTTT.